These 8 T cell receptor beta chains originate from one sample sequenced in a study of shared clonotypes between healthy human individuals. Here immunoSEQ multiplex PCR was the method, and the copy in TCRdb shows in-frame clones only, minus some. The sample carries approximately 330,000 clones, more than 60% recorded once. The sample consisted of memory CD4+ T cells sorted from blood. Subset reported: CD45RA-negative fraction. Receptors originate from a man in his thirties or forties in good health.

The gene calls are TRBV2 and TRBJ2-1, with D possibly matching TRBD2 (5 bases). Trimming cost V 8 bases and J 10 bases, with 18 bases left between them. This CDR3 contains 13 residues. Germline V gene lookup returns CDR1 SNHLY and CDR2 FYNNEI. The CDR3 nucleotides read TGTGCCAGCGGAGGATTCTCCGAATGGGAGCAGTTCTTC. This translates into CASGGFSEWEQFF.

V gene TRBV5-1 combines with J gene TRBJ2-5, with D unresolved. Germline CDR1 reads SGHRS; CDR2 reads YFSETQ. CDR3 size: 15 residues. Trimming stripped 1 base from V and 5 bases from J, with 15 bases between. CDR3 protein: CASSLTGTPGETQYF. CDR3 sequence (DNA): TGCGCCAGCAGCTTGACTGGCACCCCTGGGGAGACCCAGTACTTC. Full variable domain (rest looked up from reference TRBV5-1 and TRBJ2-5): KAGVTQTPRYLIKTRGQQVTLSCSPISGHRSVSWYQQTPGQGLQFLFEYFSETQRNKGNFPGRFSGRQFSNSRSEMNVSTLELGDSALYLCASSLTGTPGETQYFGPGTRLLVL.

V usage is TRBV7-8 and J usage is TRBJ1-1; no clear D gene. The V gene's germline CDR1 is SGHVS and CDR2 FQNEAQ. Trimming took 1 base from V and 7 from J, leaving 10 bases between them. This CDR3 comprises 13 residues. The CDR3 DNA reads as TGTGCCAGCAGCTTAGGCAGGAATTATGAAGCTTTCTTT. Translating gives CASSLGRNYEAFF.

The rearrangement links TRBV7-8 to TRBJ2-5; possibly TRBD1 or TRBD2 for D (6 bases each). In germline, CDR1 is SGHVS, CDR2 FQNEAQ. The CDR3 sequence is 16 residues long. The V and J ends lost 1 base and 1 base respectively, with 13 bases between them. The CDR3: CASSLVRGGTQETQYF. In DNA form, the CDR3 reads TGTGCCAGCAGCTTAGTGAGAGGGGGGACCCAAGAGACCCAGTACTTC.

The CDR3 region is CATSRDFTNGGSIYF. CDR3 coding DNA: TGTGCCACCAGCAGAGATTTCACCAACGGAGGGTCGATATATTTT. V is TRBV15 and J is TRBJ1-3; no reliable D call. Trimming cost V 0 bases and J 13 bases, with 19 bases left between them. This CDR3 contains 15 residues. Germline V gene data show CDR1 as LNHNV and CDR2 as YYDKDF (reference sequence).

Note on this clone: Other DNA sequences in the sample encode the same CDR3. The chain links TRBV5-1 to TRBJ2-5; D possibly corresponds to TRBD1 (5 bases). V dropped 0 bases and J dropped 5 bases, with 8 bases sitting between them. This CDR3 spans 13 amino acids. The germline V gene has CDR1 SGHRS and CDR2 YFSETQ. CDR3 nucleotide sequence: TGCGCCAGCAGCTTGGAGGGGTCCGAGACCCAGTACTTC. This translates into CASSLEGSETQYF.

V gene TRBV11-2 combines with J gene TRBJ1-6; TRBD1 is a possible D gene (6 bases). Germline CDR1 and CDR2: SGHAT and FQNNGV. Trimming stripped 1 base from V and 11 bases from J, with 15 bases between. The CDR3 runs 15 residues. As DNA, the CDR3 is TGTGCCAGCAGCTTAGGTGTAGTGCAGGGGCCACCCCTCCACTTT. This encodes CASSLGVVQGPPLHF.

The gene calls are TRBV30 and TRBJ2-5, with a tentative D call TRBD2 (6 bases). There are 13 residues in the CDR3. Germline V lookup: CDR1 GTSNPN, CDR2 SVGIG (reference sequence). Trimming took 3 bases from V and 5 from J, leaving 13 bases between them. The CDR3: CAWSYHGRETQYF. Written as DNA, the CDR3 is TGTGCCTGGAGCTACCATGGGAGGGAGACCCAGTACTTC.